The 2 T cell receptor beta chains presented below share a single source sample, sequenced in a study of blood T cell repertoires in COVID-19. Data came from immunoSEQ multiplex PCR; TCRdb stores just in-frame clones and leaves some out. The sample has about 480,000 clones; roughly nine tenths are singletons. Sequencing was done on a sample of PBMCs or T cells enriched from blood (not recorded which). Every receptor here comes from a woman between 55 and 75 years old who had recovered from COVID-19.

The rearrangement uses TRBV6-5 and TRBJ1-2; 9 bases are a match to TRBD1. The trim removed 7 bases at V and 6 bases at J, leaving 6 bases unmatched. Germline V lookup: CDR1 MNHEY, CDR2 SVGAGI. The CDR3 contains 13 residues. The CDR3 loop reads CASTRQGVNGYTF. CDR3 DNA sequence: TGTGCCAGCACACGACAGGGGGTTAATGGCTACACCTTC.

The chain carries TRBV6-5 and TRBJ1-1; D unclear. CDR1 is MNHEY, CDR2 SVGAGI, per germline. The V and J ends lost 6 bases and 0 bases respectively, with 11 bases between them. The CDR3 totals 14 residues. In nucleotides, the CDR3 is TGTGCCAGCAGATGGGCCACCATGAACACTGAAGCTTTCTTT. Translated, it gives CASRWATMNTEAFF.